This TCR beta chain was captured by sequencing in a study of CD8 T cells in Susac syndrome. Study in general: Within the sequenced group of Susac syndrome patients, over five showed active disease and about 8 were in remission.

Random hexamers were used to reverse transcribe about 0.5 to 1 ug of RNA. TCRdb redid the calling of the immunoSEQ multiplex PCR reads with MiXCR, one entry per CDR3 protein. The sample has about 150,000 distinct CDR3 sequences, approximately 94% seen once. CDR1 and CDR2 (germline): DFQATT, SNEGSKA (reference sequence). The CDR3 extends over 13 amino acids. V was clipped by 3 bases and J by 4 bases, with 13 bases between them. TEMRA cells were FACS-enriched, with CD8+ and CD4+ T cells isolated negatively. The chain has TRBV20-1 and TRBJ2-7; D not resolved. This receptor was taken from a human donor with Susac syndrome. Sequencing input: CD4+ T cells from PBMCs. This CDR3 reads CSASSPTTYEQYF. Written as DNA, the CDR3 is TGCAGTGCTAGCTCCCCCACCACTTACGAGCAGTACTTC.